The TCR beta chain under discussion was sequenced for a study of T-cell memory formation after mild COVID-19. Background on the study: TCR clusters were mostly confined to one donor each.

V shed 5 bases and J 10 bases; nucleotides not matched to a gene: 6. CDR1 is MGHRA, CDR2 YSYEKL, per germline. This CDR3 contains 13 residues. Study-wide results and caveats: Nothing showed for sure that second-wave clones peaking on day 37 were SARS-CoV-2 specific. Among contracting clones, CD4+ were mainly CM/EM and CD8+ enriched in EMRA. That cross-reactive memory joined was suggested by some responding clones appearing in pre-infection memory.

In its sample, this clonotype was seen a few times. Its antigen is not identified. TCRdb used MiXCR to reprocess the 5' RACE reads, holding one entry per CDR3 protein. Among about 110,000 distinct CDR3 sequences, about 20% were seen once, and the ten largest hold under 50%. Material: PBMCs or a T cell subset sorted from them (not recorded which). The sequence derives from a man aged 18 to 29 who had mild COVID-19 (a few samples of this study predate the infection). Cell type and time point are not known. The chain uses TRBV4-1 and TRBJ2-1; 9 nucleotides match TRBD1. CDR3: CASSKTGGEEQFF. The CDR3, as DNA: TGCGCCAGCAGCAAGACAGGGGGAGAGGAGCAGTTCTTC.